What follows describes a single T cell receptor (beta chain). Antigen specificity is unknown. These data originate in a study of memory CD4+ T cells and cytomegalovirus serostatus. Study-level information: This sample comes from healthy Belgian adults, under 10 CMV seropositive, 20 to 25 seronegative.

Whole-study results and caveats: Suggested: most of the CMV-linked TCR signature lies in CD4+ memory cells.

The sort gate was single viable CD3+CD4+CD8-CD45RO+ cells for memory CD4+ T cells. CD4+ T cells were isolated by positive magnetic selection. Germline CDR1 SEHNR, CDR2 FQNEAQ (reference sequence). Trimming took 5 bases from V and 6 from J, leaving 7 bases between them. This CDR3 spans 12 amino acids. Sequenced by immunoSEQ multiplex PCR; TCRdb stores in-frame clones only, minus some. The sample records approximately 44,000 clones, over 65% being singletons. This receptor was obtained from an adult in good health and CMV-seronegative. The genes are TRBV7-9 and TRBJ1-4; unclear D gene. The sample was memory CD4+ T cells from blood. CDR3 in amino acids: CASSPNHEKLFF. CDR3 DNA: TGTGCCAGCAGCCCAAATCATGAAAAACTGTTTTTT.